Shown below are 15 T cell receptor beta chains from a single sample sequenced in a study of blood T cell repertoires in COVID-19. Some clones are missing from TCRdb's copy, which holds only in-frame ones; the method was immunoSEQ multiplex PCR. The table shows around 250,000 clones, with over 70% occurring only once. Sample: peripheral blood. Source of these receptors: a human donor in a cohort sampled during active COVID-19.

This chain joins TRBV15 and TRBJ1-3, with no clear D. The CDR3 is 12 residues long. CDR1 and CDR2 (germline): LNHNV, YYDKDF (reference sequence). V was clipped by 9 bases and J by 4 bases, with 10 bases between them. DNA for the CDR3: TGTGCCACGGGCGCGAGCGGAAACACCATATATTTT. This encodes CATGASGNTIYF.

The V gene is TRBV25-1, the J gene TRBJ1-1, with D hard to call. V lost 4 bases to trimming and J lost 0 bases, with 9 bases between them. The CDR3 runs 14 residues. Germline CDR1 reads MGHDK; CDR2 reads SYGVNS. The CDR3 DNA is TGTGCCAGCAGTGGACACCCAATGAACACTGAAGCTTTCTTT. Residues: CASSGHPMNTEAFF.

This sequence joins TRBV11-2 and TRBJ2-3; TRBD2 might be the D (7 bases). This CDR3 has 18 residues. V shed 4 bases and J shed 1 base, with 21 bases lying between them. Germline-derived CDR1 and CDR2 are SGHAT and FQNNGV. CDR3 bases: TGTGCCAGCAGCTCACGGGGGGCGGGGCTTTGGGGCACAGATACGCAGTATTTT. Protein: CASSSRGAGLWGTDTQYF.

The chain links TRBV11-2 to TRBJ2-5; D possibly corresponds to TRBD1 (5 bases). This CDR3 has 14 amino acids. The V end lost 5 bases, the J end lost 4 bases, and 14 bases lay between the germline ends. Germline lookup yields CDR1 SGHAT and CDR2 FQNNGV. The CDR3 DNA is TGTGCCAGCAGCAAACGAAGGGGATTAGAGACCCAGTACTTC. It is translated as CASSKRRGLETQYF.

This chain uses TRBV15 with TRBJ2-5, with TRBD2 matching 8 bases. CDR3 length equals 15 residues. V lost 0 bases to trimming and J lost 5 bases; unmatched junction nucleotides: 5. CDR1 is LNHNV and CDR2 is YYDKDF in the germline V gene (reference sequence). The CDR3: CATSRDFGGEETQYF. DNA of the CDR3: TGTGCCACCAGCAGAGATTTCGGGGGGGAGGAGACCCAGTACTTC.

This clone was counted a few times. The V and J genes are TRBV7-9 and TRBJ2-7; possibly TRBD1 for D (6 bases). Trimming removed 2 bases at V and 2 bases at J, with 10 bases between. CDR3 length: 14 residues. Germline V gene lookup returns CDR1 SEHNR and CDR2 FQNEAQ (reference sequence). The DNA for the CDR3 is TGTGCCAGCAGCTTACTAAGGGGGACCTACGAGCAGTACTTC. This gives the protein CASSLLRGTYEQYF.

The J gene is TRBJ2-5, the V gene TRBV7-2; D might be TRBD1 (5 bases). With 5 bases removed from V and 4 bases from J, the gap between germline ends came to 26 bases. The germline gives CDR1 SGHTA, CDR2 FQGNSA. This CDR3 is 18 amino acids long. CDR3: CASSPQAAGWTLRETQYF. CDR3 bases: TGTGCCAGCAGCCCCCAGGCGGCAGGGTGGACCCTGCGAGAGACCCAGTACTTC.

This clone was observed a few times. The CDR3 DNA sequence: TGTGCCAGTAGTATAGATGCAACGGGAGAGAGGACTGAAGCTTTCTTT. Translating gives CASSIDATGERTEAFF. The chain is built from TRBV19 and TRBJ1-1, with no clear D. The germline V gene encodes CDR1 LNHDA and CDR2 SQIVND (reference sequence). The CDR3 extends over 16 amino acids. Trimming cost V 0 bases and J 5 bases, with 16 bases left between them.

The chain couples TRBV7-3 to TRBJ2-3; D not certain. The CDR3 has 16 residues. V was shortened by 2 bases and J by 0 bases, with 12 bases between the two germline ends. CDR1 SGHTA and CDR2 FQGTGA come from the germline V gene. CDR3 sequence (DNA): TGTGCCAGCAGCTTAGGGCAGCCCCCTAGCACAGATACGCAGTATTTT. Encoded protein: CASSLGQPPSTDTQYF.

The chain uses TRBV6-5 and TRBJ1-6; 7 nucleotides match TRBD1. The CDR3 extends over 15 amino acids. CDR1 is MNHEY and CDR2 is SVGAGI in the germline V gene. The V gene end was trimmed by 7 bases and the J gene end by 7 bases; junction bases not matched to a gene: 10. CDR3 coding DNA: TGTGCCAGCACACCCAGACAGGGACGGAATTCACCCCTCCACTTT. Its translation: CASTPRQGRNSPLHF.

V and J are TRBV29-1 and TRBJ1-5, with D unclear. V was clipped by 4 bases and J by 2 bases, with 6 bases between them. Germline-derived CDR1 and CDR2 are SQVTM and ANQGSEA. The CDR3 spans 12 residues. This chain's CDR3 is CSVATGNQPQHF. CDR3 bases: TGCAGCGTTGCCACAGGCAATCAGCCCCAGCATTTT.

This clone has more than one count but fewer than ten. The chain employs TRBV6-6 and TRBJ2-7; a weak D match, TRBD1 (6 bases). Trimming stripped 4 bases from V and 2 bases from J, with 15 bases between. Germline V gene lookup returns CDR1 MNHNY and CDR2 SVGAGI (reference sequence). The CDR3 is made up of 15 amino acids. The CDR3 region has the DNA TGTGCCAGCAGTTCGCACCGGGACAAGGCCTACGAGCAGTACTTC. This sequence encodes CASSSHRDKAYEQYF.

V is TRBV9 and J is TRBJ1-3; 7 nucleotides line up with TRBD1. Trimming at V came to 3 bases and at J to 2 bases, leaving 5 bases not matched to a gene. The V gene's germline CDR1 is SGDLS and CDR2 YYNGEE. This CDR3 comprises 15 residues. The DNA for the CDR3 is TGTGCCAGCAGCGCAGGAGACAGGGCTGGAAACACCATATATTTT. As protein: CASSAGDRAGNTIYF.

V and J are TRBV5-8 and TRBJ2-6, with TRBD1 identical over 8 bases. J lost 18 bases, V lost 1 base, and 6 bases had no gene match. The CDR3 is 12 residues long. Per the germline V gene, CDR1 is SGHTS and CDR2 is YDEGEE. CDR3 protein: CASSLYEGQGTF. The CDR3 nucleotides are TGTGCCAGCAGCTTGTATGAAGGACAGGGGACTTTC.

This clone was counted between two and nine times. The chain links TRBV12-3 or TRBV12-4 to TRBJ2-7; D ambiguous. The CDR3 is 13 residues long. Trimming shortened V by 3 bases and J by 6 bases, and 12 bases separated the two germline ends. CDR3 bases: TGTGCCAGCAGTTTCCTCTTGGCCCTCGAGCAGTACTTC. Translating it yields CASSFLLALEQYF.